The clone carrying this T cell receptor (beta chain) occurred many times. The target antigen is unknown. Germline assignment: CDR1 SQVTM and CDR2 ANQGSEA. The CDR3 has 11 residues. With 8 bases clipped from V and 5 bases from J, the junction kept 4 bases outside the gene matches. This sample is part of a study of identical twins. Regarding the study as a whole: For cord blood, abundant beta clonotypes had fewer insertions, unlike memory repertoires, which showed none.

Template switching supplied a universal primer site; unique molecular identifiers were carried on the cDNA. TCRdb independently ran MiXCR on the 5' RACE reads; one entry per CDR3 protein. The sample lists 450,000 or so distinct CDR3 sequences, 13% to 15% occurring once. The same specimen was also included in a second study, on yellow fever vaccine responses in identical twins. That investigation notes: Reports say the vaccine T cell response in twins looked partly convergent and partly personalized.

The rearrangement joins TRBV29-1 to TRBJ2-5; TRBD1 matches at 8 bases. Sequencing input: CD4+ T cells sorted from blood. The clonotype originates from a woman aged 18 to 35 in good health. CDR3 region: CSIRTGETQYF. In DNA form, the CDR3 reads TGCAGCATTAGGACAGGGGAGACCCAGTACTTC.